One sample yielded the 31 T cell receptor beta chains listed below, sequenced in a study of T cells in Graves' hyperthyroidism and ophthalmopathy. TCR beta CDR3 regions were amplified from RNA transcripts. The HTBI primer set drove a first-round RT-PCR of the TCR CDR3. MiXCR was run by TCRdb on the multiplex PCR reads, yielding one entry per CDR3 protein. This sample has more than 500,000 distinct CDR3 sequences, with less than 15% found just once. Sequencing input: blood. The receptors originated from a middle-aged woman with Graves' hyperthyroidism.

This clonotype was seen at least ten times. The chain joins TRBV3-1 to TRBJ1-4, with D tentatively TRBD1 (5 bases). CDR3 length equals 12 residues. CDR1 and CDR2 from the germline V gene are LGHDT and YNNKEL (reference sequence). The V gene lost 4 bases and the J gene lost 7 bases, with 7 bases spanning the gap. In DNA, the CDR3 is TGTGCCAGCAGCCGTACAGGTGAAAAACTGTTTTTT. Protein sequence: CASSRTGEKLFF.

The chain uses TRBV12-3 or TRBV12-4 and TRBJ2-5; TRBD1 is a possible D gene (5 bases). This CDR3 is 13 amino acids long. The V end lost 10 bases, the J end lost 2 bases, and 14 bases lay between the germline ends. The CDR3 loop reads CANSRPGQETQYF. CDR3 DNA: TGTGCCAACTCAAGGCCAGGGCAAGAGACCCAGTACTTC.

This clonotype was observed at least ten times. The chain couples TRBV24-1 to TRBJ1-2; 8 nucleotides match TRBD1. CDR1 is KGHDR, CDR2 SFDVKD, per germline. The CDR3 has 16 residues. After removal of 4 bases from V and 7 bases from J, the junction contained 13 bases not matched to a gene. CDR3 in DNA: TGTGCCACCAGTGACACCAGGGGGCAGAGATTCGGTGGCTACACCTTC. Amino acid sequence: CATSDTRGQRFGGYTF.

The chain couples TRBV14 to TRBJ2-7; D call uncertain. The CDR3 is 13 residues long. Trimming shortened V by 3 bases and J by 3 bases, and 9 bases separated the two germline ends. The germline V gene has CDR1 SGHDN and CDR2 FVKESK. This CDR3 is CASSHVAFYEQYF. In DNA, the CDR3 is TGTGCCAGCAGCCACGTAGCATTCTACGAGCAGTACTTC.

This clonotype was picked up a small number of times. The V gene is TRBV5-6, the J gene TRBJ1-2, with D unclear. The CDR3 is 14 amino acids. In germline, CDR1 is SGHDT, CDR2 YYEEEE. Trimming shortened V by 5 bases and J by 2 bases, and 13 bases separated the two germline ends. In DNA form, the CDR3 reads TGTGCCAGCAGATCGGACGGTACCAACTATGGCTACACCTTC. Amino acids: CASRSDGTNYGYTF.

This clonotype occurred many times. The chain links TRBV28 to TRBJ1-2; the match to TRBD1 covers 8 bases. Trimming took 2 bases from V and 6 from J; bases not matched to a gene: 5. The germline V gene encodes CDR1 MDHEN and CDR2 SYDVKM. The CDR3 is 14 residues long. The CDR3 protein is CASSLGGQGNGYTF. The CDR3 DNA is TGTGCCAGCAGTTTAGGAGGACAGGGAAATGGCTACACCTTC.

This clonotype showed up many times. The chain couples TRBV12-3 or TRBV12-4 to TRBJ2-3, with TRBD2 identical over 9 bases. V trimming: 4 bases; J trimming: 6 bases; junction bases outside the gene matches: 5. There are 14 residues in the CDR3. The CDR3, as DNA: TGTGCCAGCAGTTCGGGACTAGCATTGGATACGCAGTATTTT. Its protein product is CASSSGLALDTQYF.

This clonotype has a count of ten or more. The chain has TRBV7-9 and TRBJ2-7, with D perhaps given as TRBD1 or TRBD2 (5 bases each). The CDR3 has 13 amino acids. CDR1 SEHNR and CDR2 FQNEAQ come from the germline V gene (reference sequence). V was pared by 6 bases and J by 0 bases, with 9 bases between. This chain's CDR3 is CASRGRSSYEQYF. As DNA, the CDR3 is TGTGCCAGCAGGGGACGGAGCTCCTACGAGCAGTACTTC.

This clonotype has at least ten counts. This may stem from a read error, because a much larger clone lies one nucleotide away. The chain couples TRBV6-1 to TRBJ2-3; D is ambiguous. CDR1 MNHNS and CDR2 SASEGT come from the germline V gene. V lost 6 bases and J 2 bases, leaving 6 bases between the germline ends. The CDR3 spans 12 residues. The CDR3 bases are TGTGCCAGCAGCCAAGACACAGATACGCAGTATTTT. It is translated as CASSQDTDTQYF.

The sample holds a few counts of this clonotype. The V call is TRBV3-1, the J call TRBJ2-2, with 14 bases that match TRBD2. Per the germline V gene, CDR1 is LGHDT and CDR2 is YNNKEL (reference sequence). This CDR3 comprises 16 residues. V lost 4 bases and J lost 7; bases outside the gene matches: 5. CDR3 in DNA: TGTGCCAGCAGCCCCGGGACTAGCGGGAGTGTCGGGGAGCTGTTTTTT. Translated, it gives CASSPGTSGSVGELFF.

DNA of the CDR3: TGTGCCAGCAGTAATCCGGGAGAGGGAATTGGCTACACCTTC. The encoded protein is CASSNPGEGIGYTF. This chain uses TRBV2 with TRBJ1-2; D call uncertain. The germline V and J ends were trimmed by 5 bases and 7 bases, with 17 bases remaining between them. The CDR3 runs to 14 residues. Germline values: CDR1 SNHLY, CDR2 FYNNEI.

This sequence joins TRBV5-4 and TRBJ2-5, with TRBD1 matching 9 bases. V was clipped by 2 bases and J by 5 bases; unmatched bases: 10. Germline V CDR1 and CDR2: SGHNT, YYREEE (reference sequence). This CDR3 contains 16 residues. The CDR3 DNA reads TGTGCCAGCAGCTTAGGGACAGGGACCCCCGTGGAGACCCAGTACTTC. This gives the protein CASSLGTGTPVETQYF. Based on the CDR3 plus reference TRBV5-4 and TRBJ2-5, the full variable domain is ETGVTQSPTHLIKTRGQQVTLRCSSQSGHNTVSWYQQALGQGPQFIFQYYREEENGRGNFPPRFSGLQFPNYSSELNVNALELDDSALYLCASSLGTGTPVETQYFGPGTRLLVL.

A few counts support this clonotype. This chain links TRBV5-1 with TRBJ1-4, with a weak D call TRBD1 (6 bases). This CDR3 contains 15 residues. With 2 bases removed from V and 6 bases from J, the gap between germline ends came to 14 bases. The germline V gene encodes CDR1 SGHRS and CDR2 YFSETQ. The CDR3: CASSFLDSSDEKLFF. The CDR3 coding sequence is TGCGCCAGCAGCTTCCTGGACAGCTCAGATGAAAAACTGTTTTTT.

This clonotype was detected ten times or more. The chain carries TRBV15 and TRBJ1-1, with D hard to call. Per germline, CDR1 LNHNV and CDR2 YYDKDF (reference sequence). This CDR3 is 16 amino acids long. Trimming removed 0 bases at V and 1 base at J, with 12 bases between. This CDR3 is CATSRDGRKENTEAFF. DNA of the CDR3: TGTGCCACCAGCAGAGATGGACGGAAAGAGAACACTGAAGCTTTCTTT.

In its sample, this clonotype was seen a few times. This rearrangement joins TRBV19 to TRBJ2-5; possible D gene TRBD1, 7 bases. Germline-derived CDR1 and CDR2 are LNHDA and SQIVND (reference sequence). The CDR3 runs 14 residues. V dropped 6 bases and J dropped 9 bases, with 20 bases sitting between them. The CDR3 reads CASSRGTVDGAQYF. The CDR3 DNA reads TGTGCCAGTAGCCGCGGGACAGTTGACGGGGCCCAGTACTTC.

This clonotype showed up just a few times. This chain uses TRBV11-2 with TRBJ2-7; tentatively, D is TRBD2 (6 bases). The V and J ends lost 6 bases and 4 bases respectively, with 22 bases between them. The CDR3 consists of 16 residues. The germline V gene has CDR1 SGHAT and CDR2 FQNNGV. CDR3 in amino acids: CASSLPPREPFYEQYF. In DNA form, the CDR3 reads TGTGCCAGCAGTCTACCCCCCCGGGAGCCTTTTTACGAGCAGTACTTC.

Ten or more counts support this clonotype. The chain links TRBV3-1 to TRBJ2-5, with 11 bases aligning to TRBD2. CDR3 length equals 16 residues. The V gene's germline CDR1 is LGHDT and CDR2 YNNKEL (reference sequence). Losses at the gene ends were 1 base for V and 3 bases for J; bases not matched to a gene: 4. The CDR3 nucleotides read TGTGCCAGCAGCCAAGTCCCGGGACTAGCGGAAGAGACCCAGTACTTC. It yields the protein CASSQVPGLAEETQYF.

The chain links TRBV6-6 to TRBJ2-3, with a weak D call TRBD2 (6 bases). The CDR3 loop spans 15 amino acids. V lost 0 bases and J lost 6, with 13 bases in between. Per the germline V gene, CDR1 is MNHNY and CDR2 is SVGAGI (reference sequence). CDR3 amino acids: CASSYSVAAGDTQYF. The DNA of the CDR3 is TGTGCCAGCAGTTACTCGGTGGCTGCGGGGGATACGCAGTATTTT.

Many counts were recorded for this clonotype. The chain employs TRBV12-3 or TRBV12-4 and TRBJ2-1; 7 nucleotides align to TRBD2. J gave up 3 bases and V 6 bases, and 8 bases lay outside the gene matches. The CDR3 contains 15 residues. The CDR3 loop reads CASRGVKRDYNEQFF. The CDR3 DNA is TGTGCCAGCAGGGGGGTGAAGCGGGACTACAATGAGCAGTTCTTC.

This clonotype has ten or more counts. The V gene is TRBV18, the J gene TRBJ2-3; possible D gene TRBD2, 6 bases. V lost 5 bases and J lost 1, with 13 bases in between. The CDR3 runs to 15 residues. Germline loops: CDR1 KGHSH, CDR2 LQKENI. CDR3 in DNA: TGTGCCAGCTCATTCGGACTAACGGGCACAGATACGCAGTATTTT. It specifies CASSFGLTGTDTQYF.

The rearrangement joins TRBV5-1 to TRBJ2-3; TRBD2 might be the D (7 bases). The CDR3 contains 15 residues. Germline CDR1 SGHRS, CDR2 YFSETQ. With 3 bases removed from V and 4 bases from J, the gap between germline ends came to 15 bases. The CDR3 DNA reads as TGCGCCAGCAGCTATTGGGGGGCGGGGGCAGATACGCAGTATTTT. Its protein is CASSYWGAGADTQYF.

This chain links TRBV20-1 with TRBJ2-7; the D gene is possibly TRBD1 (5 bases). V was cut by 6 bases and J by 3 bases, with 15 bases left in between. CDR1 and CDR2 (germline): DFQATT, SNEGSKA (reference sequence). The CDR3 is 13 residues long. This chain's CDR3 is CSADKQGLYEQYF. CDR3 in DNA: TGCAGTGCAGATAAGCAGGGTCTCTACGAGCAGTACTTC.

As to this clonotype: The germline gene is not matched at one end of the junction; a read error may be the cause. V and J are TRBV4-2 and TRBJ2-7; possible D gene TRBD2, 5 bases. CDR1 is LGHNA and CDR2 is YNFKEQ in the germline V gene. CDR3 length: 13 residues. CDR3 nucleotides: TGTGCCGGCAGCCAACGCGAGGGAAACGAGCAGTACTTC. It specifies CAGSQREGNEQYF.

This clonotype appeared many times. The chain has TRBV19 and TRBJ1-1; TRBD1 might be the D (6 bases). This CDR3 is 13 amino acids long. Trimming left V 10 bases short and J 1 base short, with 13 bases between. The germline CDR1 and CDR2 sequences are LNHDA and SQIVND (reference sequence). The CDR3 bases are TGTGCCACCAAGACAGGACAGAACACTGAAGCTTTCTTT. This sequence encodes CATKTGQNTEAFF.

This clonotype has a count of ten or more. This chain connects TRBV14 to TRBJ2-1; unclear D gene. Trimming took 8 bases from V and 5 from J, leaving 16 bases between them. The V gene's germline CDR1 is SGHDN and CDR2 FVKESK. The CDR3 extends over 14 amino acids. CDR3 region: CASAGISYNNEQFF. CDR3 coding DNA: TGTGCCAGCGCAGGAATTAGTTACAACAATGAGCAGTTCTTC.

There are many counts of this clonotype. The CDR3 DNA is TGCAGTCTAGCGGGGGGAATATACAATGAGCAGTTCTTC. It is translated as CSLAGGIYNEQFF. The chain combines TRBV20-1 with TRBJ2-1; 11 bases line up with TRBD2. The CDR3 loop spans 13 amino acids. Germline lookup yields CDR1 DFQATT and CDR2 SNEGSKA (reference sequence). With V trimmed by 8 bases and J by 4 bases, 4 bases remained unmatched.

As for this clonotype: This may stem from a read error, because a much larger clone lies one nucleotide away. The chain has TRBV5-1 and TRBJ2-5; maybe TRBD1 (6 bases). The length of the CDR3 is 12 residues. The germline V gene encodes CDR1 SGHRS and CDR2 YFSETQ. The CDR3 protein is CASSVDWGRLHF. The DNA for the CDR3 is TGCGCCAGCAGCGTTGACTGGGGGCGTCTTCACTTC.

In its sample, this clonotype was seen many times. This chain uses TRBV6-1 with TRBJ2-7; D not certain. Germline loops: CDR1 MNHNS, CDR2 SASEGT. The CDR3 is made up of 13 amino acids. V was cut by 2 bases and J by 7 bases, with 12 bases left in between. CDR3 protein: CASSELTGWEQYF. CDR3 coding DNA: TGTGCCAGCAGTGAATTAACGGGTTGGGAGCAGTACTTC.

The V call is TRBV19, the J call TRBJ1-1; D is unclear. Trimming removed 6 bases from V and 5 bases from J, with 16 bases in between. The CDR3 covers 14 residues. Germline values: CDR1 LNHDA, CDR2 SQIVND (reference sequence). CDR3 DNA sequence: TGTGCCAGTAGGCCCCTGGCGGCGGGAACTGAAGCTTTCTTT. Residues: CASRPLAAGTEAFF.

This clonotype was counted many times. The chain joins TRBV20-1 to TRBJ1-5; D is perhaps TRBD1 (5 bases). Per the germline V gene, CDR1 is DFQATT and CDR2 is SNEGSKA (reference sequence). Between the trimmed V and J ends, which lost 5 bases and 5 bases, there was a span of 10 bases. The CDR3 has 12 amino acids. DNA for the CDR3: TGCAGTGCTGGACACCTCGATCAGCCCCAGCATTTT. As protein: CSAGHLDQPQHF.

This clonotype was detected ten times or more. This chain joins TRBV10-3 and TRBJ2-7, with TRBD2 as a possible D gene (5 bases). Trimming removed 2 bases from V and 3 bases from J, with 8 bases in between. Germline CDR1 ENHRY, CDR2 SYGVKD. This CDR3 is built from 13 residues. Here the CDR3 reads CAISETGYYEQYF. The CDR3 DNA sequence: TGTGCCATCAGTGAGACGGGGTACTACGAGCAGTACTTC.